These T cell receptor beta chains were read from a single sample in a study of T cell changes during pregnancy in multiple sclerosis. Only in-frame clones appear in the TCRdb table, and some are missing; sequencing was by immunoSEQ multiplex PCR. The sample carries 88,000 or so clones, about 91% recorded once. Specimen: peripheral blood, collected before pregnancy. The receptor set was obtained from a female donor with multiple sclerosis, enrolled in a pregnancy study. CDR3s include the opening cysteine and the closing phenylalanine or tryptophan. D genes are given only for firm matches. Some rows mark clone size as missing; the rest say once, few, many or name a class of expanded clone.

clone_size,v_call,d_call,j_call,cdr3_nt,cdr3_aa
-,TRBV6-6,TRBD1,TRBJ2-2,TGTGCCAGCAGTACCGGGACAGGTGGCACCGGGGAGCTGTTTTTT,CASSTGTGGTGELFF
-,TRBV9,-,TRBJ1-1,TGTGCCAGCAGCGTAGATTCTTACACTGAAGCTTTCTTT,CASSVDSYTEAFF
-,TRBV7-3,-,TRBJ1-1,TGTGCCAGCAGCTTAACGGGAGGTACTGAAGCTTTCTTT,CASSLTGGTEAFF
-,TRBV5-1,-,TRBJ1-1,TGCGCCAGCAGCTTGGCGGGTCTCGCTGAAGCTTTCTTT,CASSLAGLAEAFF
-,TRBV29-1,TRBD1,TRBJ1-2,TGCAGCGTTGCTCAGGGGGTCGGCTATGGCTACACCTTC,CSVAQGVGYGYTF
-,TRBV27,-,TRBJ1-6,TGTGCCAGCAGTTTGGCCCCCGGTACAGGTTCACCCCTCCACTTT,CASSLAPGTGSPLHF
many,TRBV29-1,-,TRBJ1-2,TGCAGCGCTGGAGGAGGGGTTGGCTACACCTTC,CSAGGGVGYTF
-,TRBV28,TRBD2,TRBJ2-7,TGTGCCAGCAGTCGTCTAGCGGGGGGGCTGGCTTACGAGCAGTACTTC,CASSRLAGGLAYEQYF
-,TRBV5-1,-,TRBJ2-6,TGCGCCAGCAGCATAAACAGGGCTGGGGCCAACGTCCTGACTTTC,CASSINRAGANVLTF
once,TRBV5-6,TRBD1,TRBJ2-2,TGTGCCAGCAGCTTCGGGACAGGGGTCACCGGGGAGCTGTTTTTT,CASSFGTGVTGELFF
-,TRBV28,-,TRBJ2-3,TGTGCCAGCAGTTTTCGTGTAAGCGATACGCAGTATTTT,CASSFRVSDTQYF
once,TRBV18,-,TRBJ2-3,TGTGCCAGCTCACCACTATCTAGCACAGATACGCAGTATTTT,CASSPLSSTDTQYF
-,TRBV6-5,-,TRBJ1-6,TGTGCCAGCAGTTACTCGAACAGGGACCTCCACTTT,CASSYSNRDLHF
-,TRBV11-2,-,TRBJ1-1,TGTGCCAGCAGCCCCCCGGGTCGGACTGAAGCTTTCTTT,CASSPPGRTEAFF
-,TRBV7-7,TRBD2,TRBJ2-1,TGTGCTAGCAGCATACACACCGGGACTAGCGCTGAGCAGTTCTTC,CASSIHTGTSAEQFF
-,TRBV5-1,TRBD1,TRBJ1-2,TGCGCCAGCAGCTTGGAGGGACAGGGGAAGTATGGCTACACCTTC,CASSLEGQGKYGYTF
-,TRBV6-6,TRBD1,TRBJ1-1,TGTGCCAGCAGTTACAACCCTGGACAGGACACTGAAGCTTTCTTT,CASSYNPGQDTEAFF
-,TRBV25-1,-,TRBJ1-1,TGTGCCAGCAGTGACGTCGGTCGTCAGGGGAACACTGAAGCTTTCTTT,CASSDVGRQGNTEAFF
-,TRBV6-6,-,TRBJ2-3,TGTGCCAGCAGCCGAACCCCTACCGGAGATACGCAGTATTTT,CASSRTPTGDTQYF
-,TRBV6-5,-,TRBJ1-6,TGTGCCAGCAGTTATCGGCAGGATACTTCACCCCTCCACTTT,CASSYRQDTSPLHF
-,TRBV4-1,TRBD1,TRBJ1-2,TGCGCCAGCAGCCAAGAAGTGACAGGGGTTTTGGAGGGCTACACCTTC,CASSQEVTGVLEGYTF
-,TRBV7-9,-,TRBJ2-3,TGTGCCAGCAGCTTAGCGCAGGGGTCGAGAGATACGCAGTATTTT,CASSLAQGSRDTQYF
once,TRBV29-1,TRBD1,TRBJ1-2,TGCAGCGTACCCTGGGACAGGGTCGGTTCGTATGGCTACACCTTC,CSVPWDRVGSYGYTF
-,TRBV7-9,TRBD1,TRBJ1-5,TGTGCCAGCAGCTCGATTCCGGGACAGGGGGCGGAGGGCAATCAGCCCCAGCATTTT,CASSSIPGQGAEGNQPQHF
-,TRBV27,TRBD1,TRBJ1-2,TGTGCCAGCAGTTCCCTGACAGGGGACGTCTGGGGAAATGGCTACACCTTC,CASSSLTGDVWGNGYTF
-,TRBV2,-,TRBJ2-2,TGTGCCAGGCGAGGGTTGATCGTCGGGGAGCTGTTTTTT,CARRGLIVGELFF
once,TRBV7-6,TRBD1,TRBJ1-2,TGTGCCAGCAGCGAAGGACAGGAACCTCCTTGGGGTCGCGGCTACACCTTC,CASSEGQEPPWGRGYTF
-,TRBV5-8,-,TRBJ1-5,TGTGCCAGCAGCTTGGAAGCCTCGGGACAGCCCCAGCATTTT,CASSLEASGQPQHF
-,TRBV11-2,TRBD2,TRBJ2-7,TGTGCCAGCAGCACCGGGGGGCTTCGACTAGCGGGGATCTACGAGCAGTACTTC,CASSTGGLRLAGIYEQYF
-,TRBV6-4,-,TRBJ2-5,TGTGCCAGCAATCCCCTAAGTCACGAGACCCAGTACTTC,CASNPLSHETQYF
-,TRBV7-7,TRBD1,TRBJ2-3,TGTGCTAGCAGCGTCGACAGGGCAGATACGCAGTATTTT,CASSVDRADTQYF
-,TRBV6-5,-,TRBJ1-4,TGTGCCAGCAGTCCCCGACAGACAACTAATGAAAAACTGTTTTTT,CASSPRQTTNEKLFF
-,TRBV15,-,TRBJ2-2,TGTGCCACCAGCAGAGTGGGCCCGAACACCGGGGAGCTGTTTTTT,CATSRVGPNTGELFF
-,TRBV6-6,-,TRBJ2-1,TGTGCCAGCAGACTAGCCGAGTACAATGAGCAGTTCTTC,CASRLAEYNEQFF
-,TRBV5-6,TRBD2,TRBJ2-2,TGTGCCAGCAGCGTAACACTAGCGGGGGGGCCGCGACCTTCCGGGGAGCTGTTTTTT,CASSVTLAGGPRPSGELFF
-,TRBV30,-,TRBJ2-7,TGTGCCTGGAGTGTGGCAGCGGGGGACAGCTACGAGCAGTACTTC,CAWSVAAGDSYEQYF
-,TRBV7-2,TRBD1,TRBJ1-5,TGTGCCAGCAGCCCGAGACAGGGAAATAGCAATCAGCCCCAGCATTTT,CASSPRQGNSNQPQHF
-,TRBV5-5,TRBD1,TRBJ2-7,TGTGCCAGCAGCCCGGACAGGGCGGAATACGAGCAGTACTTC,CASSPDRAEYEQYF
-,TRBV5-1,TRBD2,TRBJ2-3,TGCGCCAGCAGCTCGAGACTAGCGGGGGGGATTGATACGCAGTATTTT,CASSSRLAGGIDTQYF
-,TRBV11-2,TRBD1,TRBJ1-1,TGTGCCAGCAGACAAACAGGGGGCCCGGATGAAGCTTTCTTT,CASRQTGGPDEAFF
once,TRBV9,-,TRBJ1-1,TGTGCCAGCAGCGTTCAGGGGATGGGGACTGAAGCTTTCTTT,CASSVQGMGTEAFF
-,TRBV7-8,-,TRBJ2-3,TGTGCCAGCAAAAGGGGAATCACAGATACGCAGTATTTT,CASKRGITDTQYF
-,TRBV7-8,TRBD1,TRBJ1-5,TGTGCCAGCAGCTTAGGGACAGGGGGCAATCAGCCCCAGCATTTT,CASSLGTGGNQPQHF
-,TRBV7-2,-,TRBJ2-3,TGTGCCAGCAGCTTAATAGGGGAAGGAAGTACGCAGTATTTT,CASSLIGEGSTQYF
once,TRBV11-2,-,TRBJ2-1,TGTGCCAGCTCAGAACAGGGCCAGTACGATGAGCAGTTCTTC,CASSEQGQYDEQFF
-,TRBV10-2,TRBD2,TRBJ2-5,TGCGCCAGCAGTGACCTCGGGACTAGCGGGCGCCAAGAGACCCAGTACTTC,CASSDLGTSGRQETQYF
-,TRBV25-1,-,TRBJ1-1,TGTGCCAGCAGGAGCCGGGTGAACACTGAAGCTTTCTTT,CASRSRVNTEAFF